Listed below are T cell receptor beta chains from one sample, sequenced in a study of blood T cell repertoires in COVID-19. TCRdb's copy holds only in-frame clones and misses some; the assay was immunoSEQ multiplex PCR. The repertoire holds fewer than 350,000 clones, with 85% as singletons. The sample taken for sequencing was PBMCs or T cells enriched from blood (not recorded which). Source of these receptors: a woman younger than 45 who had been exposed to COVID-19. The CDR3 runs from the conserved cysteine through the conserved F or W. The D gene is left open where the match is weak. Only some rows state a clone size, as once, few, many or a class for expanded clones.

TGTGCCAGCAGTCGGACTAGCGATGAGCAGTTCTTC	CASSRTSDEQFF	TRBD2	NA	TRBV6-5	TRBJ2-1
TGTGCCAGCAGCTTAAGGCCCCCAACGGGGGCGAACACCGGGGAGCTGTTTTTT	CASSLRPPTGANTGELFF	NA	NA	TRBV7-2	TRBJ2-2
TGTGCCTGGAGTAAGCCGGGACTAGCGGATGGCAATGAGCAGTTCTTC	CAWSKPGLADGNEQFF	TRBD2	NA	TRBV30	TRBJ2-1
TGTGCCAGTAGTGGTTCATCTGGCAATTCACCCCTCCACTTT	CASSGSSGNSPLHF	NA	NA	TRBV19	TRBJ1-6
TGCGCCAGCAGCCAAGTTTCGAGTTCCCTCCGGGAGAATCCGTTCTTC	CASSQVSSSLRENPFF	NA	few	TRBV4-1	TRBJ2-1
TGTGCCAGCAGTGAAGAGACGGGTCTGTCTCCCTTC	CASSEETGLSPF	NA	once	TRBV6-1	TRBJ1-2
TGCAGTGCTAGTTACAGCGGGGCCGGGGAGCTGTTTTTT	CSASYSGAGELFF	TRBD2	NA	TRBV20-1	TRBJ2-2
TGCAGCGCTATAGCGCGGGACTATGGCTACACCTTC	CSAIARDYGYTF	NA	once	TRBV29-1	TRBJ1-2
TGTGCCAGCAGTTGGCGACTCGGGGAAAAACTGTTTTTT	CASSWRLGEKLFF	NA	NA	TRBV27	TRBJ1-4
TGTGCCAGCAGCTTGGGGGCTAGCAATCAGCCCCAGCATTTT	CASSLGASNQPQHF	NA	NA	TRBV5-4	TRBJ1-5
TGCGCCAGCAGCTTAAACAGTGTCTCTGGGGCCAACGTCCTGACTTTC	CASSLNSVSGANVLTF	NA	NA	TRBV5-1	TRBJ2-6
TGTGCCAGCAGTTACTCGATAATCGGACAGTTTAGCACAGATACGCAGTATTTT	CASSYSIIGQFSTDTQYF	NA	NA	TRBV6-2/TRBV6-3	TRBJ2-3
TGTGCCAGCAGCGCGACGACAGGGTTGGAAGAGACCCAGTACTTC	CASSATTGLEETQYF	TRBD1	once	TRBV25-1	TRBJ2-5
TGTGCCAGTAGTACGGGAGGGACAGAGATCTATGGCTACACCTTC	CASSTGGTEIYGYTF	TRBD1	NA	TRBV19	TRBJ1-2
TGTGCCAGCCGACTAGCGGGACGCGAGCAGTACTTC	CASRLAGREQYF	TRBD2	NA	TRBV5-6	TRBJ2-7
TGTGCCAGCTCACCACCGCCGGGAACCCCTGTCGAGCAGTACTTC	CASSPPPGTPVEQYF	NA	NA	TRBV18	TRBJ2-7
TGCGCCAGCAGCGCTGGACAGGGAAGGGGTAGTGGCTACACCTTC	CASSAGQGRGSGYTF	TRBD1	NA	TRBV5-1	TRBJ1-2
TGTGCCAGTACCTTGGCGGCTCCCACAGATACGCAGTATTTT	CASTLAAPTDTQYF	NA	once	TRBV28	TRBJ2-3
TGTGCCAGCAGCTTTCGCGGCCAGAGAAATGAAAAACTGTTTTTT	CASSFRGQRNEKLFF	NA	NA	TRBV5-6	TRBJ1-4
TGTGCCAGCAGCGTCGGGACAGGGGGTAATGAAAAACTGTTTTTT	CASSVGTGGNEKLFF	TRBD1	NA	TRBV9	TRBJ1-4
TGTGCCAGCAGCCAAGACGCAGCGGGAGTAAATACGCAGTATTTT	CASSQDAAGVNTQYF	TRBD2	once	TRBV4-2	TRBJ2-3
TGTGCCAGCCCGAAAGGTGTTCAGCGGGGGACCTACAATGAGCAGTTCTTC	CASPKGVQRGTYNEQFF	TRBD2	NA	TRBV25-1	TRBJ2-1
TGTGCCAGCAGTCTTACTCGGACAGGGGGCTACGAGCAGTACTTC	CASSLTRTGGYEQYF	TRBD1	once	TRBV2	TRBJ2-7
TGCGCCATCTACCTAAGGGGTTATGGCTACACCTTC	CAIYLRGYGYTF	NA	few	TRBV4-1	TRBJ1-2
TGTGCCAGCAGCTTCTTCGGGGACAGCTCCTACGAGCAGTACTTC	CASSFFGDSSYEQYF	TRBD1	once	TRBV5-4	TRBJ2-7
TGCGCCAGCAGCTTAGGGGACAGGGAAGGCGAAAAACTGTTTTTT	CASSLGDREGEKLFF	TRBD1	NA	TRBV5-1	TRBJ1-4
TGTGCCAGCAGCTTGAGAGGGGACACCTACGAGCAGTACTTC	CASSLRGDTYEQYF	NA	once	TRBV5-4	TRBJ2-7
TGTGCCAGTAGTATTACGGGGGGTAAGGAGACCCAGTACTTC	CASSITGGKETQYF	TRBD2	once	TRBV19	TRBJ2-5
TGTGCCAGCAGCCAATCTTCCAGCGGGGGGGGCACAGATACGCAGTATTTT	CASSQSSSGGGTDTQYF	TRBD2	NA	TRBV3-1/TRBV3-2	TRBJ2-3
TGTGCCTGGAAAAGACTAGCGGGAGGTAATGAGCAGTTCTTC	CAWKRLAGGNEQFF	TRBD2	NA	TRBV30	TRBJ2-1
TGTGCCAGCAGTTCACCGGGACAGGGGAAAAATTCACCCCTCCACTTT	CASSSPGQGKNSPLHF	TRBD1	NA	TRBV28	TRBJ1-6
TGTGCCAGCAGCTTTTCCAGGGGCGGTGGCTACACCTTC	CASSFSRGGGYTF	NA	NA	TRBV7-3	TRBJ1-2
TGTGCCAGTAGTATCAAGCGGGGGGGCTCCTACAATGAGCAGTTCTTC	CASSIKRGGSYNEQFF	TRBD2	NA	TRBV19	TRBJ2-1
TGTGCCACCAGTTCTACGGCAGGGGCCTACGAGCAGTACTTC	CATSSTAGAYEQYF	NA	NA	TRBV24-1	TRBJ2-7
TGTGCCAGCAGTTTAGGGACAGGGGGCCGGCAGCCCCAGCATTTT	CASSLGTGGRQPQHF	TRBD1	NA	TRBV27	TRBJ1-5
TGTGCCAGTAGACAAAGGGGGGGGGCAGAGGAGTTCTTC	CASRQRGGAEEFF	NA	once	TRBV19	TRBJ2-1
TGTGCCAGCAGCCCGGATATGAGGTACAGGGGTAATGAGCAGTTCTTC	CASSPDMRYRGNEQFF	TRBD1	NA	TRBV7-3	TRBJ2-1
TGTGCCATCAGTCTTTCAGGGGACTATGGCTACACCTTC	CAISLSGDYGYTF	NA	few	TRBV10-3	TRBJ1-2
TGTGCCAGCAGTTTGAGGGTCTGGGAGACCAGGACCTATGGCTACACCTTC	CASSLRVWETRTYGYTF	NA	NA	TRBV28	TRBJ1-2
TGCGCCAGCAGCTTGACCCCAGGGGGAGGAGGGGAGCAGTTCTTC	CASSLTPGGGGEQFF	NA	NA	TRBV5-1	TRBJ2-1
TGTGCCAGCAGCCCCGACGACAGGGACACCGGGGAGCTGTTTTTT	CASSPDDRDTGELFF	TRBD1	once	TRBV3-1/TRBV3-2	TRBJ2-2
TGTGCCAGTAGTCCCCTTACTCAACAGCCCCAGCATTTT	CASSPLTQQPQHF	NA	NA	TRBV19	TRBJ1-5
TGTGCCAGCAGCTTATATGGAGGGGGCATCTACGAGCAGTACTTC	CASSLYGGGIYEQYF	NA	NA	TRBV7-3	TRBJ2-7
TGTGCCAGCAGTACTCGACAGCTGGGCGGTGAAAAACTGTTTTTT	CASSTRQLGGEKLFF	NA	NA	TRBV28	TRBJ1-4
TGTGCCACCAGCAGAGTCCGATTTAGAGAGACCCAGTACTTC	CATSRVRFRETQYF	NA	NA	TRBV15	TRBJ2-5
TGTGCCAGCAGTTTGAGCGGGTTCTACGAGCAGTACTTC	CASSLSGFYEQYF	NA	NA	TRBV28	TRBJ2-7
TGTGCCAGCAGCTTCAGGGCCAAGAATTCACCCCTCCACTTT	CASSFRAKNSPLHF	NA	NA	TRBV13	TRBJ1-6
TGTGCCAGCAGCATTGACAGGGATACGCAGTATTTT	CASSIDRDTQYF	NA	NA	TRBV7-9	TRBJ2-3